The 24 T cell receptor beta chains below were found in one sample sequenced in a study of cytomegalovirus exposure and HLA in healthy donors. The PCR used 60 Vbeta and 13 Jbeta primers. Method: immunoSEQ multiplex PCR; TCRdb's copy keeps in-frame clones and lacks some. The sample has about 180,000 clones, around three quarters seen once. Source material: PBMCs. Source of these receptors: a woman in her twenties or thirties in good health and CMV-seronegative.

The gene calls are TRBV11-1 and TRBJ1-2; D is perhaps TRBD1 (5 bases). Trimming left V 0 bases short and J 5 bases short, with 7 bases between. Germline CDR1 and CDR2: SGHAT and FQDESV (reference sequence). The CDR3 is 13 amino acids. The CDR3 coding sequence is TGTGCCAGCAGCTTAGCGCGACAGTATGGCTACACCTTC. Translation: CASSLARQYGYTF.

The chain combines TRBV6-5 with TRBJ1-1; D gene unclear. Between the trimmed V and J ends, which lost 5 bases and 1 base, there was a span of 8 bases. The V gene's germline CDR1 is MNHEY and CDR2 SVGAGI. The CDR3 spans 13 residues. As DNA, the CDR3 is TGTGCCAGCAGTGCAACATCGAACACTGAAGCTTTCTTT. Translated, it gives CASSATSNTEAFF.

The chain couples TRBV6-5 to TRBJ1-4, with D possibly being TRBD1 (5 bases). Germline CDR1 and CDR2: MNHEY and SVGAGI. Between the trimmed V and J ends, which lost 2 bases and 6 bases, there was a span of 7 bases. The length of the CDR3 is 13 residues. In DNA form, the CDR3 reads TGTGCCAGCAGTTACGACAGCTATGAAAAACTGTTTTTT. It codes for CASSYDSYEKLFF.

The chain has TRBV4-2 and TRBJ1-4, with D possibly TRBD1 on 5 matching bases. Germline loops: CDR1 LGHNA, CDR2 YNFKEQ. Trimming stripped 3 bases from V and 2 bases from J, with 13 bases between. The CDR3 is made up of 16 amino acids. The CDR3 protein is CASSHRGGPTNEKLFF. The CDR3 DNA reads as TGTGCCAGCAGCCATAGGGGTGGACCGACTAATGAAAAACTGTTTTTT.

V usage is TRBV5-6 and J usage is TRBJ1-6, with D uncertain. The germline V and J ends were trimmed by 5 bases and 4 bases, with 13 bases remaining between them. The length of the CDR3 is 15 residues. Germline V gene data show CDR1 as SGHDT and CDR2 as YYEEEE. In DNA form, the CDR3 reads TGTGCCAGCAGTCACAGACGTAGGTATAATTCACCCCTCCACTTT. It yields the protein CASSHRRRYNSPLHF.

V gene TRBV5-6 combines with J gene TRBJ1-2; possible D gene TRBD1, 6 bases. The CDR3 runs to 13 residues. The germline V gene has CDR1 SGHDT and CDR2 YYEEEE. Trimming pared 4 bases from V and 8 bases from J, leaving 15 bases between. CDR3 in amino acids: CASSPLGGQGYTF. CDR3 sequence (DNA): TGTGCCAGCAGCCCGCTTGGGGGCCAGGGCTACACCTTC.

The J gene is TRBJ2-5, the V gene TRBV4-3; TRBD2 matches 13 bases. CDR1 and CDR2 (germline): LGHNA, YSLEER. With 4 bases clipped from V and 5 bases from J, the junction kept 4 bases outside the gene matches. The CDR3 extends over 15 amino acids. The CDR3 DNA reads as TGCGCCAGCAGCCGGACTAGCGGGGGAGGGGAGACCCAGTACTTC. The encoded protein is CASSRTSGGGETQYF.

The chain joins TRBV7-9 to TRBJ1-4; maybe TRBD1 (6 bases). The CDR3 covers 17 residues. V gave up 0 bases and J gave up 0 bases, with 11 bases separating them. Germline CDR1 reads SEHNR; CDR2 reads FQNEAQ (reference sequence). The CDR3 here is CASSLATRGTTNEKLFF. As DNA, the CDR3 is TGTGCCAGCAGCTTAGCTACAAGGGGGACAACTAATGAAAAACTGTTTTTT.

The V gene is TRBV7-2, the J gene TRBJ2-3; the D gene is possibly TRBD2 (6 bases). This CDR3 comprises 17 residues. The germline gives CDR1 SGHTA, CDR2 FQGNSA. V lost 5 bases and J 0 bases, leaving 18 bases between the germline ends. CDR3 region: CASSPRATGTSTDTQYF. CDR3 bases: TGTGCCAGCAGCCCGCGGGCAACGGGGACTAGCACAGATACGCAGTATTTT.

This chain uses TRBV7-3 with TRBJ1-4; a weak D match, TRBD1 (5 bases). Trimming took 4 bases from V and 8 from J, leaving 11 bases between them. Germline CDR1 and CDR2: SGHTA and FQGTGA. This CDR3 is 13 amino acids long. DNA of the CDR3: TGTGCCAGCAGCTCCTCCGGGGGGGAAAAACTGTTTTTT. It yields the protein CASSSSGGEKLFF.

This clone was detected only once. This chain links TRBV23-1 with TRBJ1-1, with D perhaps matching TRBD1 (5 bases). TRBV23-1 is noted as an ORF with a role that remains uncertain. CDR3 size: 16 residues. V lost 2 bases to trimming and J lost 1 base, with 14 bases between them. In DNA, the CDR3 is TGCGCCAGCAGTCAAAAAGGGGTTGTGAAGAACACTGAAGCTTTCTTT. This translates into CASSQKGVVKNTEAFF.

The rearrangement links TRBV19 to TRBJ2-3, with D possibly matching TRBD1 (5 bases). CDR1 and CDR2 from the germline V gene are LNHDA and SQIVND (reference sequence). Trimming stripped 7 bases from V and 5 bases from J, with 13 bases between. The CDR3 contains 13 residues. CDR3 residues: CASNTGRLDTQYF. For the CDR3, the DNA is TGTGCCAGTAATACAGGCCGTCTAGATACGCAGTATTTT.

This rearrangement joins TRBV30 to TRBJ2-3; 11 bases match TRBD2. This CDR3 comprises 13 residues. Trimming removed 5 bases from V and 5 bases from J; junction bases left unmatched: 3. CDR1 and CDR2 (germline): GTSNPN, SVGIG (reference sequence). The CDR3 protein is CAWGGLAEDTQYF. For the CDR3, the DNA is TGTGCCTGGGGGGGACTAGCGGAAGATACGCAGTATTTT.

The chain recombines TRBV30 with TRBJ2-2; TRBD1 agrees at 9 bases. Trimming at V came to 3 bases and at J to 4 bases, leaving 9 bases not matched to a gene. Germline V gives CDR1 GTSNPN, CDR2 SVGIG (reference sequence). The length of the CDR3 is 16 residues. CDR3 DNA sequence: TGTGCCTGGAGCCGGGACAGGGTAAAGCCCACCGGGGAGCTGTTTTTT. It specifies CAWSRDRVKPTGELFF.

The V and J genes are TRBV5-1 and TRBJ1-2; D perhaps matches TRBD1 (6 bases). The CDR3 runs to 14 residues. Trimming took 5 bases from V and 4 from J, leaving 15 bases between them. The germline CDR1 and CDR2 sequences are SGHRS and YFSETQ. CDR3 nucleotide sequence: TGCGCCAGCAGTAATACCGGGACAAGCTATGGCTACACCTTC. Protein sequence: CASSNTGTSYGYTF.

The rearrangement links TRBV14 to TRBJ1-1, with D possibly being TRBD1 (5 bases). The CDR3 loop spans 14 amino acids. V was pared by 5 bases and J by 4 bases, with 14 bases between. CDR1 is SGHDN and CDR2 is FVKESK in the germline V gene. For the CDR3, the DNA is TGTGCCAGCAGCGACGTAGGGGCGAGCACTGAAGCTTTCTTT. Translation: CASSDVGASTEAFF.

The chain uses TRBV5-1 and TRBJ1-3; D unresolved. The germline CDR1 and CDR2 sequences are SGHRS and YFSETQ. The V end lost 4 bases, the J end lost 3 bases, and 14 bases lay between the germline ends. The CDR3 contains 15 residues. The CDR3 here is CASSDYPAGGNTIYF. The CDR3 bases are TGCGCCAGCAGCGACTACCCCGCAGGTGGAAACACCATATATTTT.

The CDR3 region has the DNA TGTGCCAGCGCCCTGGACAGGGGGTCTGGTGGCTACACCTTC. As protein: CASALDRGSGGYTF. The V call is TRBV2, the J call TRBJ1-2; TRBD1 agrees at 10 bases. Germline CDR1 reads SNHLY; CDR2 reads FYNNEI. Trimming at V came to 8 bases and at J to 7 bases, leaving 10 bases not matched to a gene. The CDR3 is 14 residues long. The full variable domain, rest sourced from reference TRBV2 and TRBJ1-2, is EPEVTQTPSHQVTQMGQEVILRCVPISNHLYFYWYRQILGQKVEFLVSFYNNEISEKSEIFDDQFSVERPDGSNFTLKIRSTKLEDSAMYFCASALDRGSGGYTFGSGTRLTVV.

This chain joins TRBV5-1 and TRBJ1-1, with a possible D match to TRBD1 (6 bases). Germline values: CDR1 SGHRS, CDR2 YFSETQ. The CDR3 consists of 14 residues. The V end lost 3 bases, the J end lost 4 bases, and 13 bases lay between the germline ends. The CDR3 DNA is TGCGCCAGCAGCTCCCGGGGGGCAGCCACTGAAGCTTTCTTT. It encodes CASSSRGAATEAFF.

The J gene is TRBJ1-2, the V gene TRBV25-1; D ambiguous. Germline CDR1 reads MGHDK; CDR2 reads SYGVNS. The CDR3 is 13 residues long. V dropped 7 bases and J dropped 8 bases, with 17 bases sitting between them. The CDR3 sequence: CASIPAGLWGYTF. As DNA, the CDR3 is TGTGCCAGCATCCCCGCGGGCCTCTGGGGCTACACCTTC.

The chain combines TRBV5-1 with TRBJ1-1; TRBD1 agrees at 7 bases. J was trimmed by 4 bases and V by 0 bases; bases with no gene match: 9. CDR1 is SGHRS, CDR2 YFSETQ, per germline. This CDR3 region has 16 residues. CDR3 residues: CASSLAQGQHPTEAFF. DNA for the CDR3: TGCGCCAGCAGCTTGGCCCAGGGACAGCACCCCACTGAAGCTTTCTTT.

The chain combines TRBV7-2 with TRBJ1-5, with D possibly being TRBD1 (5 bases). Germline CDR1 is SGHTA and CDR2 is FQGNSA. Trimming stripped 5 bases from V and 3 bases from J, with 14 bases between. CDR3 length: 15 residues. CDR3 region: CASSERGGSNQPQHF. CDR3 nucleotides: TGTGCCAGCAGCGAAAGGGGCGGCTCCAATCAGCCCCAGCATTTT.

This chain joins TRBV9 and TRBJ1-4, with 9 bases that match TRBD1. This CDR3 has 15 residues. The trim removed 3 bases at V and 8 bases at J, leaving 8 bases unmatched. Germline V gives CDR1 SGDLS, CDR2 YYNGEE. The CDR3 spells CASSETGTGNEKLFF. In DNA, the CDR3 is TGTGCCAGCAGCGAAACCGGGACAGGGAACGAAAAACTGTTTTTT.

The V call is TRBV5-1, the J call TRBJ1-2; TRBD1 might be the D (6 bases). CDR1 SGHRS and CDR2 YFSETQ come from the germline V gene. Trimming took 0 bases from V and 8 from J, leaving 14 bases between them. This CDR3 has 14 residues. CDR3 sequence (DNA): TGCGCCAGCAGCTTGGACCCTCCAGGGGTCGGCTACACCTTC. Translated: CASSLDPPGVGYTF.